Listed below are T cell receptor beta chains from one sample, sequenced in a study of post-analysis software for immune sequencing data. A single record per CDR3 protein comes from TCRdb applying MiXCR to the PCR reads. The sample carries hundreds of thousands of distinct CDR3 sequences, more than 50% recorded once. What was sequenced was blood. These receptors all come from a girl aged 2 to 10 with multiple sclerosis. Both conserved end residues are part of each CDR3. The order of the fields is CDR3 DNA, CDR3 protein, J gene, D gene, V gene, CDR3 length, clone size. A D gene is named only where the DNA matches it firmly. Not all rows give a size; the values are once, few, many and, for expanded clones, a class.

CDR3 DNA: TGTGCCAGCAGCCCCGTGGGACCCAAGAACAATGAGCAGTTCTTC; CDR3 protein: CASSPVGPKNNEQFF; J gene: TRBJ2-1; D gene: .; V gene: TRBV6-5; CDR3 length: 15; clone size: .
CDR3 DNA: TGTGCCAGCAGTGAAAGAACAGCTTGGGGAGATACGCAGTATTTT; CDR3 protein: CASSERTAWGDTQYF; J gene: TRBJ2-3; D gene: .; V gene: TRBV6-1; CDR3 length: 15; clone size: once
CDR3 DNA: TGCAGTGCTAGAAGAGTTCACACAGATACGCAGTATTTT; CDR3 protein: CSARRVHTDTQYF; J gene: TRBJ2-3; D gene: .; V gene: TRBV20-1; CDR3 length: 13; clone size: once
CDR3 DNA: TGTGCCACCAGTGATCCCTCCGGGGGACCCGCGTATGGCTACACCTTC; CDR3 protein: CATSDPSGGPAYGYTF; J gene: TRBJ1-2; D gene: .; V gene: TRBV24-1; CDR3 length: 16; clone size: .
CDR3 DNA: TGTGCCAGCAGCTTCCGGACTAGCGGGCTTGACGAGCAGTACTTC; CDR3 protein: CASSFRTSGLDEQYF; J gene: TRBJ2-7; D gene: TRBD2; V gene: TRBV7-8; CDR3 length: 15; clone size: .
CDR3 DNA: TGCAGTGCCACACCGGGATCTGAAGATACGCAGTATTTT; CDR3 protein: CSATPGSEDTQYF; J gene: TRBJ2-3; D gene: .; V gene: TRBV20-1; CDR3 length: 13; clone size: .
CDR3 DNA: TGTGCCAGCAGCTTAGTCGGCGGGGACTATGGCTACACCTTC; CDR3 protein: CASSLVGGDYGYTF; J gene: TRBJ1-2; D gene: .; V gene: TRBV7-2; CDR3 length: 14; clone size: .
CDR3 DNA: TGCAGTGCACCACAGGGGGGCACAGATACGCAGTATTTT; CDR3 protein: CSAPQGGTDTQYF; J gene: TRBJ2-3; D gene: TRBD1; V gene: TRBV20-1; CDR3 length: 13; clone size: .
CDR3 DNA: TGTGCCATCAACCTGACAGGCCACTATAATTCACCCCTCCACTTT; CDR3 protein: CAINLTGHYNSPLHF; J gene: TRBJ1-6; D gene: .; V gene: TRBV10-3; CDR3 length: 15; clone size: .
CDR3 DNA: TGTGCCAGCAGCTTGGTGAGGGGACCGTACACAGATACGCAGTATTTT; CDR3 protein: CASSLVRGPYTDTQYF; J gene: TRBJ2-3; D gene: .; V gene: TRBV5-6; CDR3 length: 16; clone size: .
CDR3 DNA: TGTGCCATCAGCGATGTCCCCCAGGGTGATGTCAATGAGCAGTTCTTC; CDR3 protein: CAISDVPQGDVNEQFF; J gene: TRBJ2-1; D gene: .; V gene: TRBV10-3; CDR3 length: 16; clone size: .
CDR3 DNA: TGCAGCGTTGACGGGGGGCGGGCCACTGAAGCTTTCTTT; CDR3 protein: CSVDGGRATEAFF; J gene: TRBJ1-1; D gene: .; V gene: TRBV29-1; CDR3 length: 13; clone size: few
CDR3 DNA: TGTGCCAGCAGCATGACCCGGAGCTCCTACAATGAGCAGTTCTTC; CDR3 protein: CASSMTRSSYNEQFF; J gene: TRBJ2-1; D gene: .; V gene: TRBV7-3; CDR3 length: 15; clone size: once
CDR3 DNA: TGTGCCAGCTCACCCTTCGATCGGGATGAGCAGTTCTTC; CDR3 protein: CASSPFDRDEQFF; J gene: TRBJ2-1; D gene: .; V gene: TRBV18; CDR3 length: 13; clone size: .
CDR3 DNA: TGCAGCGTTGGGCTAGCGGGTCCCACCGGGGAGCTGTTTTTT; CDR3 protein: CSVGLAGPTGELFF; J gene: TRBJ2-2; D gene: TRBD2; V gene: TRBV29-1; CDR3 length: 14; clone size: .
CDR3 DNA: TGCGCCAGCAGCTTGGGCCCTAAAGAGACCCAGTACTTC; CDR3 protein: CASSLGPKETQYF; J gene: TRBJ2-5; D gene: .; V gene: TRBV5-1; CDR3 length: 13; clone size: .
CDR3 DNA: TGTGCCAGCAGCGTAGGACTAGCGGGGGCAGATACGCAGTATTTT; CDR3 protein: CASSVGLAGADTQYF; J gene: TRBJ2-3; D gene: TRBD2; V gene: TRBV9; CDR3 length: 15; clone size: few
CDR3 DNA: TGTGCCAGCAGTTCCCTGGGACTAGCGGGCCACGAGCAGTACTTC; CDR3 protein: CASSSLGLAGHEQYF; J gene: TRBJ2-7; D gene: TRBD2; V gene: TRBV6-6; CDR3 length: 15; clone size: once
CDR3 DNA: TGTGCCAGCAGCTCCCGGCTGGGGTTTTACAATGAGCAGTTCTTC; CDR3 protein: CASSSRLGFYNEQFF; J gene: TRBJ2-1; D gene: .; V gene: TRBV7-8; CDR3 length: 15; clone size: few
CDR3 DNA: TGCGCCAGCAGCTCCGCTAGCGGGGGAACCTACAATGAGCAGTTCTTC; CDR3 protein: CASSSASGGTYNEQFF; J gene: TRBJ2-1; D gene: TRBD2; V gene: TRBV5-1; CDR3 length: 16; clone size: .
CDR3 DNA: TGTGCCAGCAGCGCGGACTCCGGCACTGAAGCTTTCTTT; CDR3 protein: CASSADSGTEAFF; J gene: TRBJ1-1; D gene: .; V gene: TRBV6-4; CDR3 length: 13; clone size: .
CDR3 DNA: TGTGCCACCAGCGACAGAGACCGGGGTAATGGGACAGGACTTCGGGATACGCACTATTTT; CDR3 protein: CATSDRDRGNGTGLRDTHYF; J gene: TRBJ2-3; D gene: TRBD1; V gene: TRBV15; CDR3 length: 20; clone size: .
CDR3 DNA: TGCGCCAGCAGCCTGGGGAACGTGGGGATCGCAGATACGCAGTATTTT; CDR3 protein: CASSLGNVGIADTQYF; J gene: TRBJ2-3; D gene: .; V gene: TRBV5-1; CDR3 length: 16; clone size: few
CDR3 DNA: TGTGCCAGCAGTGAAGCTAACCCCGGACAGTTCTTC; CDR3 protein: CASSEANPGQFF; J gene: TRBJ2-1; D gene: .; V gene: TRBV6-1; CDR3 length: 12; clone size: few
CDR3 DNA: TGTGCCATCAGTGATTTACGGGGTGAGAACTATGGCTACACCTTC; CDR3 protein: CAISDLRGENYGYTF; J gene: TRBJ1-2; D gene: .; V gene: TRBV10-3; CDR3 length: 15; clone size: .
CDR3 DNA: TGCGCCAGCAGCCAAGATCCGACGATCGGAGTTGAAAAACTGTTTTTT; CDR3 protein: CASSQDPTIGVEKLFF; J gene: TRBJ1-4; D gene: .; V gene: TRBV4-3; CDR3 length: 16; clone size: .
CDR3 DNA: TGCAGTGCTACAGGGGTGAGGGGGACTGAAAAACTGTTTTTT; CDR3 protein: CSATGVRGTEKLFF; J gene: TRBJ1-4; D gene: .; V gene: TRBV20-1; CDR3 length: 14; clone size: .
CDR3 DNA: TGCAGTGCTCGGCCAGGGGTCCAAGAGACCCAGTACTTC; CDR3 protein: CSARPGVQETQYF; J gene: TRBJ2-5; D gene: .; V gene: TRBV20-1; CDR3 length: 13; clone size: .